What follows are 32 T cell receptor beta chains derived from one specimen sequenced in a study of Graves' ophthalmopathy and Graves' hyperthyroidism. Using RNA transcripts, the TCR beta CDR3 regions were amplified. HTBI-primed RT-PCR formed the first round, and a multiplex PCR formed the second. TCRdb reprocessed the multiplex PCR reads with MiXCR, giving one entry per CDR3 protein. The sample has hundreds of thousands of distinct CDR3 sequences; roughly 20% are singletons. What was sequenced was peripheral blood. The receptors shown here come from a woman between 18 and 29 years old with stable Graves' hyperthyroidism. Some clones in this sample may be carry-over from other donors' samples.

The genes are TRBV10-3 and TRBJ1-1; maybe TRBD1 (6 bases). CDR3 length equals 15 residues. With 0 bases removed from V and 1 base from J, the gap between germline ends came to 9 bases. The germline gives CDR1 ENHRY, CDR2 SYGVKD. The CDR3: CAISESGTRNTEAFF. The CDR3 coding sequence is TGTGCCATCAGTGAGTCCGGGACAAGGAACACTGAAGCTTTCTTT.

Ten or more counts support this clonotype. The chain links TRBV7-2 to TRBJ1-6, with D uncertain. Germline V gene sequence: CDR1 SGHTA, CDR2 FQGNSA. V was shortened by 5 bases and J by 2 bases, with 13 bases between the two germline ends. The CDR3 has 16 amino acids. The CDR3 nucleotides read TGTGCCAGCAGCCCCAGCCCCGGGACCTATAATTCACCCCTCCACTTT. Its translation is CASSPSPGTYNSPLHF.

To note about this clonotype: This may come from a read error, since a much larger clone is one base off. The chain combines TRBV6-1 with TRBJ2-7; tentative D call: TRBD2 (6 bases). CDR1 and CDR2 from the germline V gene are MNHNS and SASEGT. The CDR3 covers 11 residues. V was cut by 10 bases and J by 5 bases, with 12 bases left in between. CDR3 DNA: TGTGCCACCGAGGGAGGCCACGAGCAGTACTTC. Protein sequence: CATEGGHEQYF.

This clonotype was counted ten times or more. The chain uses TRBV12-3 or TRBV12-4 and TRBJ1-2; D possibly corresponds to TRBD1 (5 bases). V shed 6 bases and J shed 7 bases, with 18 bases lying between them. This CDR3 spans 14 amino acids. This CDR3 is CASRRWTRGGGYTF. The CDR3 bases are TGTGCCAGCAGAAGATGGACAAGGGGAGGTGGCTACACCTTC.

The table lists this clonotype with many counts. V and J are TRBV10-3 and TRBJ1-5; possibly TRBD1 for D (6 bases). Germline CDR1 and CDR2: ENHRY and SYGVKD. The CDR3 has 17 amino acids. Trimming took off 4 bases at V and 2 bases at J, with 18 bases between the two ends. The chain's CDR3 is CAISGRGPEGGNQPQHF. CDR3 DNA: TGTGCCATCAGTGGCAGGGGTCCTGAGGGTGGCAATCAGCCCCAGCATTTT.

This clonotype appeared many times. The chain carries TRBV29-1 and TRBJ1-2; no definite D call. V shed 5 bases and J shed 5 bases, with 18 bases lying between them. CDR1 and CDR2 (germline): SQVTM, ANQGSEA. The CDR3 loop spans 14 amino acids. The CDR3 sequence: CSVLWGGKEYGYTF. The CDR3 DNA reads as TGCAGCGTTCTCTGGGGTGGGAAGGAATATGGCTACACCTTC.

This clonotype has at least ten counts. J is TRBJ2-4 and V is TRBV12-3 or TRBV12-4, with D perhaps matching TRBD1 or TRBD2 (5 bases each). The V end lost 5 bases, the J end lost 14 bases, and 16 bases lay between the germline ends. The CDR3 has 12 residues. The CDR3 sequence is CASSRDGALKYF. CDR3 bases: TGTGCCAGCAGTCGGGACGGGGCCCTTAAGTACTTC.

The chain carries TRBV20-1 and TRBJ1-2; D remains ambiguous. Germline V gene data show CDR1 as DFQATT and CDR2 as SNEGSKA (reference sequence). Trimming took 1 base from V and 8 from J, leaving 8 bases between them. The CDR3 is 11 amino acids. CDR3 nucleotide sequence: TGCAGTGCTAGAGTTAGTTGGGGCTACACCTTC. This gives the protein CSARVSWGYTF.

This clonotype was observed a single time. The chain uses TRBV5-1 and TRBJ2-5; D perhaps matches TRBD1 (6 bases). Deletions cut 3 bases from V and 5 bases from J, with 17 bases between. CDR1 and CDR2 (germline): SGHRS, YFSETQ. The CDR3 length is 15 residues. CDR3 nucleotides: TGCGCCAGCAGCTCGACCGGGACAACAGGGGAGACCCAGTACTTC. It encodes CASSSTGTTGETQYF. The variable domain in full, completed from reference TRBV5-1 and TRBJ2-5, reads KAGVTQTPRYLIKTRGQQVTLSCSPISGHRSVSWYQQTPGQGLQFLFEYFSETQRNKGNFPGRFSGRQFSNSRSEMNVSTLELGDSALYLCASSSTGTTGETQYFGPGTRLLVL.

This clonotype was counted at least ten times. The V gene is TRBV4-1, the J gene TRBJ2-5, with 13 bases lining up with TRBD2. The CDR3 contains 18 residues. V lost 1 base to trimming and J lost 0 bases; unmatched junction nucleotides: 5. Germline V gene data show CDR1 as MGHRA and CDR2 as YSYEKL. In DNA, the CDR3 is TGCGCCAGCAGCCAAGGGACTAGCGGGAGACCCTACCAAGAGACCCAGTACTTC. It specifies CASSQGTSGRPYQETQYF.

This clonotype was seen more than once but under ten times. The chain uses TRBV7-3 and TRBJ2-2; D possibly corresponds to TRBD1 (6 bases). Germline V gene lookup returns CDR1 SGHTA and CDR2 FQGTGA. Trimming removed 5 bases from V and 1 base from J, with 11 bases in between. The CDR3 is 15 amino acids. The CDR3 loop is CASSPQGQNTGELFF. The CDR3 coding sequence is TGTGCCAGCAGCCCACAGGGACAGAACACCGGGGAGCTGTTTTTT.

Many counts were recorded for this clonotype. The gene calls are TRBV6-5 and TRBJ1-1; 9 nucleotides agree with TRBD1. The germline CDR1 and CDR2 sequences are MNHEY and SVGAGI. The length of the CDR3 is 16 residues. The V and J ends lost 0 bases and 1 base, in that order; junction bases with no gene match: 3. The CDR3 region is CASSYSLGQGNTEAFF. The CDR3 DNA is TGTGCCAGCAGTTACTCGCTGGGACAGGGGAACACTGAAGCTTTCTTT.

The genes are TRBV29-1 and TRBJ2-5; D is uncertain. This CDR3 comprises 13 residues. Trimming cost V 7 bases and J 5 bases, with 17 bases left between them. The germline V gene has CDR1 SQVTM and CDR2 ANQGSEA. In DNA, the CDR3 is TGCAGCGACCGAAAGACGGTCGGGGAGACCCAGTACTTC. The encoded protein is CSDRKTVGETQYF.

This clonotype was counted at least ten times. A much bigger clone sits one base away, suggesting this may be a read error. The CDR3 DNA follows: TGTGCCAGCAGTTTACAGGGTGAAGGTGGCTACACCTTC. It is translated as CASSLQGEGGYTF. The chain joins TRBV12-3 or TRBV12-4 to TRBJ1-2; maybe TRBD1 (5 bases). The CDR3 loop spans 13 amino acids. Deletions cut 2 bases from V and 7 bases from J, with 11 bases between.

The chain combines TRBV5-1 with TRBJ1-1; possible D gene TRBD1, 5 bases. V lost 5 bases to trimming and J lost 3 bases, with 14 bases between them. The CDR3 has 14 amino acids. Germline lookup yields CDR1 SGHRS and CDR2 YFSETQ. The chain's CDR3 is CASSSGLQYTEAFF. The CDR3 DNA is TGCGCCAGCAGTTCGGGACTGCAGTACACTGAAGCTTTCTTT. Based on the CDR3 plus reference TRBV5-1 and TRBJ1-1, the full variable domain is KAGVTQTPRYLIKTRGQQVTLSCSPISGHRSVSWYQQTPGQGLQFLFEYFSETQRNKGNFPGRFSGRQFSNSRSEMNVSTLELGDSALYLCASSSGLQYTEAFFGQGTRLTVV.

J is TRBJ1-2 and V is TRBV28; possible D gene TRBD1, 5 bases. Germline lookup yields CDR1 MDHEN and CDR2 SYDVKM. This CDR3 contains 14 residues. Trimming took 6 bases from V and 4 from J, leaving 15 bases between them. The CDR3 loop reads CASRTGTLSYGYTF. CDR3 sequence (DNA): TGTGCCAGCAGGACCGGGACCCTCAGCTATGGCTACACCTTC.

This clonotype has ten or more counts. A much larger clone differs from this one at a single base, so this may be a read error. The rearrangement joins TRBV11-2 to TRBJ2-7; 9 bases are shared with TRBD1. The CDR3 length is 15 residues. The germline CDR1 and CDR2 sequences are SGHAT and FQNNGV. After removal of 4 bases from V and 9 bases from J, the junction contained 13 bases not matched to a gene. The DNA of the CDR3 is TGTGCCAGCAGCTCCCACCGGGACAGGGCAGGGTGGCAGTACTTC. It yields the protein CASSSHRDRAGWQYF. Supplemented by reference TRBV11-2 and TRBJ2-7, the full variable domain reads EAGVAQSPRYKIIEKRQSVAFWCNPISGHATLYWYQQILGQGPKLLIQFQNNGVVDDSQLPKDRFSAERLKGVDSTLKIQPAKLEDSAVYLCASSSHRDRAGWQYFGPGTRLTVT.

The rearrangement uses TRBV7-9 and TRBJ1-1; TRBD1 is a possible D gene (5 bases). Germline-derived CDR1 and CDR2 are SEHNR and FQNEAQ (reference sequence). The germline V and J ends were trimmed by 10 bases and 2 bases, with 14 bases remaining between them. The CDR3 covers 13 residues. The CDR3 loop reads CAIGMQGNTEAFF. CDR3 sequence (DNA): TGTGCCATCGGCATGCAGGGCAACACTGAAGCTTTCTTT.

This clonotype has only a few counts. The rearrangement links TRBV7-2 to TRBJ2-2, with D possibly being TRBD2 (6 bases). Trimming shortened V by 6 bases and J by 1 base, and 9 bases separated the two germline ends. CDR3 size: 14 residues. Per the germline V gene, CDR1 is SGHTA and CDR2 is FQGNSA. The CDR3 nucleotides are TGTGCCAGCAGGCGCGGGGAGAACACCGGGGAGCTGTTTTTT. Its translation is CASRRGENTGELFF.

The sample holds many counts of this clonotype. The chain uses TRBV6-4 and TRBJ1-3; D possibly corresponds to TRBD1 (5 bases). V was cut by 5 bases and J by 1 base, with 18 bases left in between. This CDR3 spans 17 amino acids. Germline CDR1 reads MRHNA; CDR2 reads SNTAGT. As DNA, the CDR3 is TGTGCCAGCAGTATGATAGGTCGGGGCTTATCTGGAAACACCATATATTTT. It codes for CASSMIGRGLSGNTIYF.

The rearrangement uses TRBV28 and TRBJ2-5, with a weak D call TRBD2 (6 bases). V was clipped by 5 bases and J by 3 bases, with 16 bases between them. The germline gives CDR1 MDHEN, CDR2 SYDVKM. The CDR3 loop spans 15 amino acids. Written as DNA, the CDR3 is TGTGCCAGCAGTCCTGGAGGAAAGCGGGAAGAGACCCAGTACTTC. Its protein product is CASSPGGKREETQYF. Based on the CDR3 plus reference TRBV28 and TRBJ2-5, the full variable domain is DVKVTQSSRYLVKRTGEKVFLECVQDMDHENMFWYRQDPGLGLRLIYFSYDVKMKEKGDIPEGYSVSREKKERFSLILESASTNQTSMYLCASSPGGKREETQYFGPGTRLLVL.

The chain links TRBV4-1 to TRBJ2-7; possible D gene TRBD2, 5 bases. The CDR3 covers 14 residues. The V and J ends lost 5 bases and 2 bases respectively, with 13 bases between them. CDR1 and CDR2 from the germline V gene are MGHRA and YSYEKL. The CDR3 region has the DNA TGCGCCAGCAGCTCGGACTCCGGCCCCTACGAGCAGTACTTC. It is translated as CASSSDSGPYEQYF.

This clonotype was found many times. V and J are TRBV12-3 or TRBV12-4 and TRBJ1-2, with TRBD1 matching 8 bases. This CDR3 comprises 13 residues. J was trimmed by 6 bases and V by 5 bases; bases with no gene match: 5. CDR3 sequence (DNA): TGTGCCAGCAGTCTGACAGGGGATAATGGCTACACCTTC. Amino acid sequence: CASSLTGDNGYTF.

This clonotype was detected many times. The rearrangement uses TRBV6-1 and TRBJ1-5; no clear D gene. Trimming stripped 5 bases from V and 5 bases from J, with 16 bases between. The length of the CDR3 is 15 residues. Germline V gene lookup returns CDR1 MNHNS and CDR2 SASEGT. CDR3 in DNA: TGTGCCAGCAGTCCAACCGTCCGGGTCGATCAGCCCCAGCATTTT. Its translation is CASSPTVRVDQPQHF.

This clonotype was counted a single time. A much more abundant neighbour one base away suggests this may be a read error. The CDR3 nucleotides are TGTGCCAGCAGTCCCGTACCTTCCGACCAGTACTTC. Translated, it gives CASSPVPSDQYF. The J gene is TRBJ2-7, the V gene TRBV6-1; D remains unclear. The V gene's germline CDR1 is MNHNS and CDR2 SASEGT. V lost 5 bases and J lost 10, with 15 bases in between. CDR3 length equals 12 residues.

This clonotype was seen ten or more times. The chain couples TRBV12-3 or TRBV12-4 to TRBJ2-7; 7 nucleotides agree with TRBD1. This CDR3 contains 16 residues. The V and J ends lost 6 bases and 4 bases, in that order; junction bases with no gene match: 15. The CDR3 loop is CASSISGRDRKYEQYF. The CDR3 DNA sequence: TGTGCCAGCAGCATTTCCGGACGGGACAGAAAATACGAGCAGTACTTC.

This clonotype was seen repeatedly, ten times or more. The genes are TRBV6-5 and TRBJ2-7; weak D call: TRBD1 (6 bases). The ends were cut back, 11 bases at V and 4 bases at J, with 15 bases in the middle. Germline CDR1 MNHEY, CDR2 SVGAGI. This CDR3 comprises 12 residues. For the CDR3, the DNA is TGTGCCTCGGAAGGCAGGGGATACGAGCAGTACTTC. Encoded protein: CASEGRGYEQYF.

With regard to this clonotype: A read error may explain this, as a much larger clone is one base away. The rearrangement links TRBV7-2 to TRBJ2-5; tentative D call: TRBD2 (5 bases). This CDR3 has 14 residues. CDR1 SGHTA and CDR2 FQGNSA come from the germline V gene. The CDR3 nucleotides read TGTGCCATCAGCTTAGCGCCAAATGAGGAGACCCAGTACTTC. The encoded protein is CAISLAPNEETQYF. The whole variable domain, filled in from reference TRBV7-2 and TRBJ2-5, reads GAGVSQSPSNKVTEKGKDVELRCDPISGHTALYWYRQSLGQGLEFLIYFQGNSAPDKSGLPSDRFSAERTGGSVSTLTIQRTQQEDSAVYLCAISLAPNEETQYFGPGTRLLVL.

The rearrangement links TRBV11-1 to TRBJ2-5, with D possibly being TRBD1 (6 bases). From germline, CDR1 is SGHAT and CDR2 FQDESV (reference sequence). V lost 0 bases and J 5 bases, leaving 22 bases between the germline ends. This CDR3 comprises 18 residues. CDR3 in DNA: TGTGCCAGCAGCTTAGCGTATTTGGCTGATCAAAGGGGGGAGACCCAGTACTTC. Translation gives CASSLAYLADQRGETQYF.

This clonotype has ten or more counts. The rearrangement uses TRBV6-1 and TRBJ1-1, with 11 positions matching TRBD1. This CDR3 is built from 18 residues. CDR1 is MNHNS, CDR2 SASEGT, per germline. V dropped 4 bases and J dropped 4; count of bases not matched to a gene: 14. CDR3 DNA sequence: TGTGCCAGCAGTGGAGCCGGGACAGGGGGTGGGATGAGCACTGAAGCTTTCTTT. Its protein is CASSGAGTGGGMSTEAFF.

The chain combines TRBV12-3 or TRBV12-4 with TRBJ1-1; the match to TRBD1 covers 8 bases. Trimming removed 3 bases from V and 6 bases from J; junction bases left unmatched: 6. CDR3 length: 14 residues. CDR3 amino acids: CASSFWTGRAEAFF. The CDR3 DNA reads as TGTGCCAGCAGTTTCTGGACAGGGAGGGCTGAAGCTTTCTTT.

This clonotype was seen at least ten times. The chain combines TRBV5-1 with TRBJ1-2; D gene uncertain. The CDR3 is 15 residues long. Trimming removed 0 bases from V and 4 bases from J, with 13 bases in between. CDR1 is SGHRS and CDR2 is YFSETQ in the germline V gene. CDR3 coding DNA: TGCGCCAGCAGCTTGGATGGGCGGGAGACCTATGGCTACACCTTC. Translated, it gives CASSLDGRETYGYTF.